This T cell receptor (beta chain) derives from a study of cytomegalovirus exposure and HLA in healthy donors. As for the study in general: About 80 million unique TCR sequences came from HLA-typed donors in an early release. Study-wide results and limits: TCR beta chains numbering approximately 150 were designated cytomegalovirus-associated. Most TCR sequences were uncommon, yet certain public TCRs appeared in many donors. Presence/absence analyses treated sequencing depth as roughly uniform across donors.

The PCR used 60 Vbeta and 13 Jbeta primers. The table came from immunoSEQ multiplex PCR; TCRdb's copy has only in-frame clones and leaves some out. The sample has 96,000 or so clones; the top ten hold 5.5%. Details on this clone: The target antigen is unknown.

The specimen sequenced was PBMCs. The clonotype originates from a girl aged 5 to 17 in good health and CMV-seropositive.

CDR3 protein: CASSRDSLSPTPGPVTEAFF. The CDR3 DNA follows: TGTGCCAGTAGCCGGGACAGTCTAAGCCCCACTCCAGGTCCGGTTACTGAAGCTTTCTTT. The genes are TRBV19 and TRBJ1-1; 7 nucleotides match TRBD1. The germline gives CDR1 LNHDA, CDR2 SQIVND (reference sequence). This CDR3 region has 20 residues. V shed 6 bases, J shed 5 bases, and the junction held 27 bases outside the gene matches.